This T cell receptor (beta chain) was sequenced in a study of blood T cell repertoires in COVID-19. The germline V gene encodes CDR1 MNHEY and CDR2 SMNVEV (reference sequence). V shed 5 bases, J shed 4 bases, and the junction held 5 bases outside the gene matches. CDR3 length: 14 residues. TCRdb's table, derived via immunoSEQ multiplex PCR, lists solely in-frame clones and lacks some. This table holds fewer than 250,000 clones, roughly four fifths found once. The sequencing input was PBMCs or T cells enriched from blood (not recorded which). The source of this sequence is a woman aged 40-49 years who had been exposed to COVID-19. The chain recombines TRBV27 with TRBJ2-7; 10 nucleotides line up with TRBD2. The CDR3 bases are TGTGCCAGCAGTCAACGGACTAGCGGTTACGAGCAGTACTTC. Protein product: CASSQRTSGYEQYF.